These 29 T cell receptor beta chains came from one sample sequenced in a study of a mutant IDH1 vaccine in newly diagnosed glioma. The data were produced by immunoSEQ multiplex PCR, yet TCRdb's version contains in-frame clones alone and is incomplete. The sample carries 45,000 to 60,000 clones, approximately 80% recorded once. Time point: baseline, week 1 (first vaccination visit). Stated treatment: pre-vaccination baseline after standard-of-care therapy. Sequencing was performed on PBMCs, taken from a glioma patient treated with radiotherapy, temozolomide or both. All receptors come from a woman in her thirties or forties with glioma.

This chain connects TRBV5-1 to TRBJ2-2, with TRBD2 identical over 7 bases. The length of the CDR3 is 16 residues. Germline trimming cut 3 bases from V and 5 bases from J; bases unmatched to any gene: 10. Germline V CDR1 and CDR2: SGHRS, YFSETQ. The chain's CDR3 is CASSSQTSSGTGELFF. The CDR3 region has the DNA TGCGCCAGCAGCTCCCAGACTAGCAGCGGTACCGGGGAGCTGTTTTTT.

This clone was found a few times. The genes are TRBV5-1 and TRBJ1-1; maybe TRBD1 (6 bases). Germline lookup yields CDR1 SGHRS and CDR2 YFSETQ. The CDR3 runs 14 residues. The germline V and J ends were trimmed by 6 bases and 1 base, with 13 bases remaining between them. The CDR3 DNA sequence: TGCGCCAGCAACAGGGAGGGTAGGAACACTGAAGCTTTCTTT. Protein sequence: CASNREGRNTEAFF.

V is TRBV5-1 and J is TRBJ2-3; TRBD2 aligns across 7 bases. After removal of 5 bases from V and 6 bases from J, the junction contained 18 bases not matched to a gene. The length of the CDR3 is 17 residues. Germline CDR1 reads SGHRS; CDR2 reads YFSETQ. CDR3 protein: CASREVGAGSLRDTQYF. DNA of the CDR3: TGCGCCAGCAGAGAGGTTGGAGCGGGGTCTCTTAGGGATACGCAGTATTTT.

This rearrangement joins TRBV25-1 to TRBJ1-5; maybe TRBD1 (5 bases). The CDR3 is made up of 15 amino acids. In germline, CDR1 is MGHDK, CDR2 SYGVNS. V shed 1 base and J shed 3 bases, with 10 bases lying between them. CDR3 coding DNA: TGTGCCAGCAGTGAATTGGGAGGGGACAATCAGCCCCAGCATTTT. Amino acid sequence: CASSELGGDNQPQHF.

The rearrangement joins TRBV6-1 to TRBJ2-7; D may be TRBD2 (6 bases). Trimming shortened V by 4 bases and J by 7 bases, and 11 bases separated the two germline ends. The germline V gene has CDR1 MNHNS and CDR2 SASEGT. The CDR3 extends over 12 amino acids. The CDR3 loop is CASSGGVGEQYF. The CDR3 nucleotides are TGTGCCAGCAGTGGGGGGGTTGGAGAGCAGTACTTC.

The chain joins TRBV7-9 to TRBJ1-2; 9 bases map to TRBD1. V lost 1 base and J lost 5; bases outside the gene matches: 2. This CDR3 contains 14 residues. Germline CDR1 is SEHNR and CDR2 is FQNEAQ (reference sequence). This CDR3 reads CASSLEGQGYGYTF. In DNA, the CDR3 is TGTGCCAGCAGCTTAGAAGGACAGGGGTATGGCTACACCTTC.

This chain uses TRBV5-5 with TRBJ1-2; D not resolved. The CDR3 is 13 amino acids. V lost 4 bases and J lost 3, with 10 bases in between. Germline loops: CDR1 SGHKS, CDR2 YYEKEE (reference sequence). CDR3 in DNA: TGTGCCAGCAGCGGTTGGGGTGACTATGGCTACACCTTC. It translates to CASSGWGDYGYTF.

The J gene is TRBJ2-1, the V gene TRBV6-1; the match to TRBD1 covers 10 bases. Germline-derived CDR1 and CDR2 are MNHNS and SASEGT. This CDR3 comprises 16 residues. The V segment lost 3 bases and the J segment 9 bases; nucleotides outside the gene matches: 11. CDR3: CASSDPGQGMKGEQFF. In DNA, the CDR3 is TGTGCCAGCAGTGACCCGGGACAGGGGATGAAAGGTGAGCAGTTCTTC.

This clone appeared once. The chain carries TRBV6-6 and TRBJ2-1; D is perhaps TRBD1 or TRBD2 (5 bases each). The CDR3 spans 14 residues. Trimming removed 5 bases from V and 10 bases from J, with 18 bases in between. CDR1 and CDR2 (germline): MNHNY, SVGAGI (reference sequence). In DNA, the CDR3 is TGTGCCAGCAGTCCGGGGCCAGATCGTTACGAGCAGTTCTTC. Protein sequence: CASSPGPDRYEQFF.

This clone was recorded a few times. The chain joins TRBV5-1 to TRBJ1-1; D perhaps matches TRBD1 (5 bases). V lost 7 bases and J 0 bases, leaving 10 bases between the germline ends. This CDR3 has 13 amino acids. From germline, CDR1 is SGHRS and CDR2 YFSETQ. The CDR3 is CASGVGVNTEAFF. The CDR3 region has the DNA TGCGCCAGCGGAGTAGGGGTGAACACTGAAGCTTTCTTT.

This chain uses TRBV19 with TRBJ1-1; D is perhaps TRBD1 (5 bases). Germline V gene data show CDR1 as LNHDA and CDR2 as SQIVND (reference sequence). This CDR3 is 12 amino acids long. The V end lost 6 bases, the J end lost 6 bases, and 11 bases lay between the germline ends. In DNA, the CDR3 is TGTGCCAGTAGCCCTGGGACTCCTGAAGCTTTCTTT. This codes for CASSPGTPEAFF.

The chain combines TRBV10-3 with TRBJ2-7; TRBD2 agrees at 8 bases. The CDR3 covers 15 residues. V gave up 2 bases and J gave up 4 bases; unmatched junction bases: 7. In germline, CDR1 is ENHRY, CDR2 SYGVKD. CDR3 in amino acids: CAISEGRGGLYEQYF. The DNA for the CDR3 is TGTGCCATCAGTGAGGGCCGGGGGGGCCTTTACGAGCAGTACTTC.

The gene calls are TRBV2 and TRBJ1-1; D is unresolved. V was clipped by 2 bases and J by 1 base, with 11 bases between them. The V gene's germline CDR1 is SNHLY and CDR2 FYNNEI. The CDR3 is made up of 15 amino acids. In DNA form, the CDR3 reads TGTGCCAGCAGTGAATTTTGGCCGTCGAACACTGAAGCTTTCTTT. As protein: CASSEFWPSNTEAFF. Looking up the rest from reference TRBV2 and TRBJ1-1 gives the full variable domain: EPEVTQTPSHQVTQMGQEVILRCVPISNHLYFYWYRQILGQKVEFLVSFYNNEISEKSEIFDDQFSVERPDGSNFTLKIRSTKLEDSAMYFCASSEFWPSNTEAFFGQGTRLTVV.

This clone was observed a handful of times. The chain couples TRBV6-4 to TRBJ1-5; TRBD1 might be the D (5 bases). Between the trimmed V and J ends, which lost 5 bases and 7 bases, there was a span of 12 bases. CDR3 length: 13 residues. Looked up from germline, CDR1 is MRHNA and CDR2 is SNTAGT. The CDR3 DNA is TGTGCCAGCAGTCAGAACGGGGGACAGCCCCAGCATTTT. Translation gives CASSQNGGQPQHF.

The V and J genes are TRBV30 and TRBJ1-2; D is unclear. This CDR3 has 15 amino acids. The germline V gene encodes CDR1 GTSNPN and CDR2 SVGIG (reference sequence). V lost 1 base and J lost 0, with 12 bases in between. CDR3 bases: TGTGCCTGGAGTGCCGGGGAGATAGCTAACTATGGCTACACCTTC. It encodes CAWSAGEIANYGYTF. Full variable domain (remainder filled in from reference TRBV30 and TRBJ1-2): SQTIHQWPATLVQPVGSPLSLECTVEGTSNPNLYWYRQAAGRGLQLLFYSVGIGQISSEVPQNLSASRPQDRQFILSSKKLLLSDSGFYLCAWSAGEIANYGYTFGSGTRLTVV.

J is TRBJ2-1 and V is TRBV13; either TRBD1 or TRBD2 may supply D (5 bases each). The germline V gene encodes CDR1 PRHDT and CDR2 FYEKMQ (reference sequence). The germline V and J ends were trimmed by 1 base and 2 bases, with 12 bases remaining between them. The CDR3 spans 16 residues. CDR3: CASSLEQGVTYNEQFF. CDR3 nucleotide sequence: TGTGCCAGCAGCTTAGAGCAGGGAGTAACCTACAATGAGCAGTTCTTC. The full variable domain, with the rest looked up from reference TRBV13 and TRBJ2-1, is AAGVIQSPRHLIKEKRETATLKCYPIPRHDTVYWYQQGPGQDPQFLISFYEKMQSDKGSIPDRFSAQQFSDYHSELNMSSLELGDSALYFCASSLEQGVTYNEQFFGPGTRLTVL.

V usage is TRBV6-6 and J usage is TRBJ1-1; 7 bases align to TRBD1. The CDR3 has 12 amino acids. In germline, CDR1 is MNHNY, CDR2 SVGAGI (reference sequence). V was pared by 8 bases and J by 6 bases, with 6 bases of the junction left unmatched. The CDR3 is CASEGDSAEAFF. As DNA, the CDR3 is TGTGCCAGCGAGGGGGACAGTGCTGAAGCTTTCTTT.

The chain recombines TRBV20-1 with TRBJ2-7, with D hard to call. This CDR3 has 11 amino acids. The V and J ends lost 3 bases and 5 bases respectively, with 8 bases between them. Germline V lookup: CDR1 DFQATT, CDR2 SNEGSKA (reference sequence). The CDR3 DNA reads as TGCAGTGCTAGCTACGTCGACGAGCAGTACTTC. It translates to CSASYVDEQYF.

CDR3 sequence: CASSEGTGYEQYF. CDR3 bases: TGTGCCAGCAGTGAGGGGACAGGGTACGAGCAGTACTTC. This chain links TRBV9 with TRBJ2-7; 9 bases match TRBD1. The CDR3 consists of 13 residues. Germline trimming cut 5 bases from V and 4 bases from J; bases unmatched to any gene: 4. Looked up from germline, CDR1 is SGDLS and CDR2 is YYNGEE.

V is TRBV19 and J is TRBJ1-2; weak D call: TRBD1 (5 bases). Germline assignment: CDR1 LNHDA and CDR2 SQIVND (reference sequence). This CDR3 is built from 14 residues. V was shortened by 8 bases and J by 3 bases, with 16 bases between the two germline ends. DNA for the CDR3: TGTGCCAGTGAGGGGACTGCTGTTTACTATGGCTACACCTTC. Translating gives CASEGTAVYYGYTF.

The genes are TRBV7-2 and TRBJ1-2; 9 positions agree with TRBD1. CDR3 length equals 15 residues. In germline, CDR1 is SGHTA, CDR2 FQGNSA. With 4 bases clipped from V and 2 bases from J, the junction kept 5 bases outside the gene matches. The DNA for the CDR3 is TGTGCCAGCAGCTACGGGACAGGGACGAACTATGGCTACACCTTC. Its translation is CASSYGTGTNYGYTF.

The rearrangement joins TRBV6-1 to TRBJ2-2; D may be TRBD2 (5 bases). V was pared by 1 base and J by 3 bases, with 9 bases between. Germline lookup yields CDR1 MNHNS and CDR2 SASEGT. This CDR3 region has 15 residues. The CDR3 region is CASSEGTFDTGELFF. The CDR3 region has the DNA TGTGCCAGCAGTGAAGGGACTTTCGACACCGGGGAGCTGTTTTTT.

The chain carries TRBV5-6 and TRBJ1-2; TRBD1 agrees at 7 bases. The CDR3 is made up of 15 amino acids. Germline-derived CDR1 and CDR2 are SGHDT and YYEEEE. The V segment lost 4 bases and the J segment 5 bases; nucleotides outside the gene matches: 11. CDR3 coding DNA: TGTGCCAGCAGCCCCGTGGGTAGGGGGCGGTATGGCTACACCTTC. This translates into CASSPVGRGRYGYTF.

This chain joins TRBV4-2 and TRBJ1-4; D perhaps matches TRBD1 (6 bases). CDR1 LGHNA and CDR2 YNFKEQ come from the germline V gene. This CDR3 is built from 15 residues. The V gene lost 1 base and the J gene lost 5 bases, with 11 bases spanning the gap. Written as DNA, the CDR3 is TGTGCCAGCAGCCAAGGGAACAGGGAGAATGAAAAACTGTTTTTT. Amino acids: CASSQGNRENEKLFF.

This clone was found once. This chain connects TRBV5-1 to TRBJ2-1; no reliable D call. The V gene's germline CDR1 is SGHRS and CDR2 YFSETQ. Trimming cost V 1 base and J 7 bases, with 12 bases left between them. The CDR3 loop spans 14 amino acids. In DNA, the CDR3 is TGCGCCAGCAGCTTGACTCTCGGGTGGAATGAGCAGTTCTTC. Translating gives CASSLTLGWNEQFF.

This chain connects TRBV10-2 to TRBJ1-6, with TRBD1 matching 7 bases. Germline V gene sequence: CDR1 WSHSY, CDR2 SAAADI. After removal of 5 bases from V and 7 bases from J, the junction contained 8 bases not matched to a gene. This CDR3 comprises 15 residues. This chain's CDR3 is CASSFLRDRNSPLHF. As DNA, the CDR3 is TGCGCCAGCAGTTTCCTCCGGGACAGAAATTCACCCCTCCACTTT.

J is TRBJ1-5 and V is TRBV7-9; 8 bases match TRBD1. V shed 4 bases and J 1 base; nucleotides not matched to a gene: 12. Germline loops: CDR1 SEHNR, CDR2 FQNEAQ (reference sequence). CDR3 size: 18 residues. CDR3 protein: CASSSGQGDRWSNQPQHF. The CDR3 bases are TGTGCCAGCAGCTCTGGACAGGGAGATCGTTGGAGCAATCAGCCCCAGCATTTT.

The J gene is TRBJ2-7, the V gene TRBV5-1; 8 nucleotides line up with TRBD1. The ends lost 7 bases at V and 4 bases at J; junction bases unmatched: 7. The length of the CDR3 is 13 residues. Germline assignment: CDR1 SGHRS and CDR2 YFSETQ. The CDR3 protein is CASAPGQVYEQYF. The CDR3 DNA sequence: TGCGCCAGCGCGCCGGGACAGGTATACGAGCAGTACTTC.

The chain combines TRBV9 with TRBJ2-3; 9 bases are a match to TRBD1. Germline values: CDR1 SGDLS, CDR2 YYNGEE. The CDR3 has 14 amino acids. The J segment lost 3 bases and the V segment lost 4 bases, leaving 3 bases of the junction unmatched. The DNA for the CDR3 is TGTGCCAGCAGCCCCGGACAGGGGACAGATACGCAGTATTTT. Amino acid sequence: CASSPGQGTDTQYF.